This T cell receptor (beta chain) was sequenced for a study of human T cells and chemical hapten exposure. Study-level findings and limits: Among expanded TCRs, significantly more large CDR3 similarity clusters formed than among controls. Alopecia affected the donors, so their immune response may differ from healthy people's.

This clonotype came up a few times. The antigen is undetermined. Stated time point: patch test 3, about 24 weeks after DPC sensitization. Treatment of the sample: therapeutic diphenylcyclopropenone sensitization with weekly scalp DPC. The CDR3 has 15 residues. Unmatched junction bases numbered 6, after V lost 1 base and J lost 11 bases. Germline values: CDR1 LGHDT, CDR2 YNNKEL (reference sequence). TCRdb re-called the RACE reads through MiXCR, storing one row per CDR3 protein. The sample holds some 96,000 distinct CDR3 sequences, about 28% seen once. The input for sequencing was whole blood, taken in connection with sensitization to the hapten diphenylcyclopropenone (DPC). The origin of this receptor is a man in his forties with alopecia areata. Some clones in this sample may be carry-over from other donors' samples. The V call is TRBV3-1, the J call TRBJ2-3; the match to TRBD2 covers 13 bases. CDR3 in DNA: TGTGCCAGCAGCCAAGGGACTAGCGGGAGATTAGGGCAGTATTTT. Translation: CASSQGTSGRLGQYF.